This T cell receptor (beta chain) emerged from a study of blood T cell repertoires in COVID-19. For the study at large: Nucleic acid was either cDNA or gDNA, and it came from T cells, B-cell-depleted T cells, or PBMCs.

Trimming shortened V by 6 bases and J by 1 base, and 15 bases separated the two germline ends. The CDR3 spans 15 residues. Germline V gene lookup returns CDR1 SNHLY and CDR2 FYNNEI. Measured with immunoSEQ multiplex PCR; TCRdb has only the in-frame clones, and not every one. The sample holds some 110,000 clones; 82% are singletons and the top ten take 7.9%. Sequences were obtained from peripheral blood. The chain combines TRBV2 with TRBJ1-1; perhaps TRBD1 as D (5 bases). The receptor's source is a man between 65 and 85 years old with acute or convalescent COVID-19. Here the CDR3 reads CASSLDSQGNTEAFF. In DNA, the CDR3 is TGTGCCAGCAGCCTCGACAGCCAAGGGAACACTGAAGCTTTCTTT.